The 18 T cell receptor beta chains below come from one sample, sequenced in a study of blood T cell repertoires in COVID-19. The repertoire was sequenced with immunoSEQ multiplex PCR; TCRdb's copy has only in-frame clones and lacks some. The sample has around 300,000 clones, roughly 85% seen once. Sequencing was carried out using PBMCs or T cells enriched from blood (not recorded which). The receptors were gathered from a woman between 45 and 65 years old who had recovered from COVID-19.

In its sample, this clone was seen a few times. The chain recombines TRBV29-1 with TRBJ1-3; the D is unclear. V shed 7 bases and J shed 0 bases, with 16 bases lying between them. Per germline, CDR1 SQVTM and CDR2 ANQGSEA. The CDR3 covers 15 residues. In nucleotides, the CDR3 is TGCAGCGCAATTCGGGGAGTCAACTCTGGAAACACCATATATTTT. This encodes CSAIRGVNSGNTIYF.

The V call is TRBV28, the J call TRBJ2-7; D is possibly TRBD1 (5 bases). CDR3 length equals 14 residues. V was cut by 6 bases and J by 5 bases, with 17 bases left in between. CDR1 is MDHEN, CDR2 SYDVKM, per germline. The CDR3 DNA reads TGTGCCAGCAGATCCATAGGGGCCCCTGACGAGCAGTACTTC. Amino acids: CASRSIGAPDEQYF.

This rearrangement joins TRBV27 to TRBJ2-1, with D possibly matching TRBD2 (5 bases). The CDR3 is 12 residues long. Deletions cut 6 bases from V and 7 bases from J, with 10 bases between. Germline V gene lookup returns CDR1 MNHEY and CDR2 SMNVEV (reference sequence). The CDR3 is CASRGRENEQFF. CDR3 DNA: TGTGCCAGCAGGGGGAGAGAAAATGAGCAGTTCTTC.

Here the CDR3 reads CASSVVASGGSTYNEQFF. CDR3 DNA sequence: TGTGCCAGCAGCGTAGTCGCTAGCGGGGGGTCAACCTACAATGAGCAGTTCTTC. The J gene is TRBJ2-1, the V gene TRBV9; the match to TRBD2 covers 11 bases. There are 18 residues in the CDR3. Germline CDR1 is SGDLS and CDR2 is YYNGEE. With 0 bases clipped from V and 2 bases from J, the junction kept 7 bases outside the gene matches.

This clone was counted a single time. The CDR3 DNA sequence: TGCGCCAGCAGCCCGGACTGGATGGAACCCAATGAGCAGTTCTTC. Amino acid sequence: CASSPDWMEPNEQFF. The chain is built from TRBV4-1 and TRBJ2-1, with a weak D call TRBD2 (5 bases). CDR3 length: 15 amino acids. With 4 bases removed from V and 6 bases from J, the gap between germline ends came to 16 bases. Germline V lookup: CDR1 MGHRA, CDR2 YSYEKL.

This chain links TRBV4-3 with TRBJ2-5; the D is unclear. Germline-derived CDR1 and CDR2 are LGHNA and YSLEER. Trimming left V 0 bases short and J 5 bases short, with 10 bases between. The CDR3 spans 14 residues. CDR3 in amino acids: CASSQDRSSETQYF. CDR3 nucleotide sequence: TGCGCCAGCAGCCAAGATCGTTCTTCGGAGACCCAGTACTTC.

The J gene is TRBJ2-1, the V gene TRBV19; 7 bases are a match to TRBD1. The CDR3 is 16 amino acids. Germline CDR1 is LNHDA and CDR2 is SQIVND (reference sequence). J was trimmed by 0 bases and V by 7 bases; bases with no gene match: 9. The CDR3 nucleotides are TGTGCCAGTATGGCATCGACAGGGAGCTCCTACAATGAGCAGTTCTTC. Its protein product is CASMASTGSSYNEQFF.

The chain is built from TRBV27 and TRBJ2-3; D call uncertain. Germline CDR1 MNHEY, CDR2 SMNVEV (reference sequence). Trimming removed 1 base at V and 3 bases at J, with 8 bases between. The CDR3 spans 14 residues. The CDR3 DNA follows: TGTGCCAGCAGTTTATATCCCGGGACAGATACGCAGTATTTT. It specifies CASSLYPGTDTQYF.

The V gene is TRBV21-1, the J gene TRBJ1-5; TRBD1 was called by the table and not checked on the DNA. TRBV21-1 is recorded as a pseudogene. The CDR3 spans 14 residues. CDR3: CASSKDRGHQPQHF. CDR3 nucleotide sequence: TGTGCCAGCAGCAAAGACAGGGGCCATCAGCCCCAGCATTTT.

The rearrangement links TRBV7-9 to TRBJ2-3; 10 bases are a match to TRBD1. V was clipped by 5 bases and J by 4 bases; unmatched bases: 9. Per germline, CDR1 SEHNR and CDR2 FQNEAQ (reference sequence). The CDR3 length is 16 residues. The CDR3 loop is CASSPRTGGTADTQYF. DNA for the CDR3: TGTGCCAGCAGCCCTCGGACAGGGGGAACCGCAGATACGCAGTATTTT.

The V call is TRBV25-1, the J call TRBJ2-1, with D perhaps TRBD1 (5 bases). CDR1 and CDR2 from the germline V gene are MGHDK and SYGVNS. V lost 6 bases to trimming and J lost 9 bases, with 21 bases between them. There are 15 residues in the CDR3. This chain's CDR3 is CASRGPSSTYSEQFF. Written as DNA, the CDR3 is TGTGCCAGCAGGGGGCCTTCCAGTACATATAGTGAGCAGTTCTTC.

The J gene is TRBJ2-3, the V gene TRBV20-1; D possibly corresponds to TRBD2 (6 bases). Germline CDR1 reads DFQATT; CDR2 reads SNEGSKA (reference sequence). This CDR3 is built from 13 residues. V was cut by 3 bases and J by 2 bases, with 9 bases left in between. The CDR3, as DNA: TGCAGTGCTAGTGGCGGGGACACAGATACGCAGTATTTT. It encodes CSASGGDTDTQYF.

This rearrangement joins TRBV30 to TRBJ1-2; D is undetermined. Germline V CDR1 and CDR2: GTSNPN, SVGIG (reference sequence). Trimming took off 2 bases at V and 14 bases at J, with 21 bases between the two ends. The CDR3 sequence is 13 residues long. The DNA of the CDR3 is TGTGCCTGGAGTAGGCACCCCGTCAGCGGGGAGACCTTC. Translating gives CAWSRHPVSGETF.

This clone was counted a few times. The chain carries TRBV30 and TRBJ2-7, with D perhaps TRBD2 (5 bases). The germline V and J ends were trimmed by 0 bases and 2 bases, with 5 bases remaining between them. The CDR3 totals 12 residues. Germline V gives CDR1 GTSNPN, CDR2 SVGIG (reference sequence). CDR3: CAWSVLAYEQYF. The DNA for the CDR3 is TGTGCCTGGAGTGTACTAGCCTACGAGCAGTACTTC.

The chain joins TRBV4-3 to TRBJ1-3; 7 bases match TRBD1. Unmatched junction bases numbered 15, after V lost 0 bases and J lost 7 bases. From germline, CDR1 is LGHNA and CDR2 YSLEER. CDR3 length: 18 residues. In DNA, the CDR3 is TGCGCCAGCAGCCAAGATCCGGCCGGACAGGACATTACGAACACCATATATTTT. Its translation: CASSQDPAGQDITNTIYF.

The chain uses TRBV5-1 and TRBJ1-3; no definite D call. The CDR3 extends over 16 amino acids. The germline V gene encodes CDR1 SGHRS and CDR2 YFSETQ. V shed 0 bases and J shed 0 bases, with 10 bases lying between them. Here the CDR3 reads CASSLGGGGSGNTIYF. CDR3 nucleotide sequence: TGCGCCAGCAGCTTGGGTGGCGGTGGCTCTGGAAACACCATATATTTT. Full variable domain (remainder filled in from reference TRBV5-1 and TRBJ1-3): KAGVTQTPRYLIKTRGQQVTLSCSPISGHRSVSWYQQTPGQGLQFLFEYFSETQRNKGNFPGRFSGRQFSNSRSEMNVSTLELGDSALYLCASSLGGGGSGNTIYFGEGSWLTVV.

V and J are TRBV29-1 and TRBJ2-7, with D maybe TRBD1 (6 bases). The CDR3 is made up of 13 amino acids. Trimming took 5 bases from V and 2 from J, leaving 13 bases between them. CDR1 and CDR2 (germline): SQVTM, ANQGSEA. The CDR3 protein is CSVSRRGPYEQYF. The CDR3 DNA reads as TGCAGCGTTAGCCGCAGGGGTCCCTACGAGCAGTACTTC.

CDR3 protein: CASSPGKGSSTDTQYF. The CDR3 region has the DNA TGCGCCAGCAGCCCGGGTAAGGGGTCGAGCACAGATACGCAGTATTTT. J is TRBJ2-3 and V is TRBV5-1, with D maybe TRBD1 (5 bases). Germline CDR1 and CDR2: SGHRS and YFSETQ. The CDR3 is 16 residues long. Trimming shortened V by 4 bases and J by 0 bases, and 15 bases separated the two germline ends. The entire variable domain, with the rest obtained from reference TRBV5-1 and TRBJ2-3, is as follows: KAGVTQTPRYLIKTRGQQVTLSCSPISGHRSVSWYQQTPGQGLQFLFEYFSETQRNKGNFPGRFSGRQFSNSRSEMNVSTLELGDSALYLCASSPGKGSSTDTQYFGPGTRLTVL.